The rows below give T cell receptor beta chains drawn from one sample of a study of T cells in Graves' hyperthyroidism and ophthalmopathy. One entry per CDR3 protein, called by TCRdb with MiXCR from the multiplex PCR reads. The repertoire has about 480,000 distinct CDR3 sequences, approximately 15% of them found once; the top ten carry 15% to 20%. The sample comprised blood. These receptors were taken from a woman aged 18 to 35 with Graves' hyperthyroidism. Each CDR3 is given with its conserved first and last residue. A D gene is named only where the DNA matches it firmly. Size tells how often a clone was seen (once, few, many) or the class of an expanded clone, and some rows leave it out.

d_call	v_call	clone_size	j_call	cdr3_nt	cdr3_aa
.	TRBV2	many	TRBJ1-2	TGTGCCAGCAGGCCAACAGGGTTTAACTATGGCTACACCTTC	CASRPTGFNYGYTF
.	TRBV20-1	many	TRBJ2-1	TGCAGTGCTAGAGGCGCTAGGGGGGCCAATGAGCAGTTCTTC	CSARGARGANEQFF
.	TRBV4-2	few	TRBJ1-1	TGTGCCAGCAGCCCCTACCGCCGACAGTCAAACACTGAAGCTTTCTTT	CASSPYRRQSNTEAFF
TRBD1	TRBV11-2	many	TRBJ2-5	TGTGCCAGCAGCTTAGCCCCCCCGACGGCAGGGGGAAGTGGGGAGACCCAGTACTTC	CASSLAPPTAGGSGETQYF
.	TRBV10-3	few	TRBJ1-3	TGTGCCATCAGTGAGTCGGCTTCTCTGACTGGAAACACCATATATTTT	CAISESASLTGNTIYF
.	TRBV29-1	many	TRBJ1-3	TGCAGCGTTGAACCTGGACAGTCTGGAAACACCATATATTTT	CSVEPGQSGNTIYF
.	TRBV5-1	few	TRBJ1-6	TGCGCCAGCAGGACAGTTACCTCGAGGGATTCACCCCTCCACTTT	CASRTVTSRDSPLHF
.	TRBV12-3/TRBV12-4	.	TRBJ1-2	TGTGCCAGCAGTTTCGGGCAGCTCTATGGCTACACCTTC	CASSFGQLYGYTF
TRBD2	TRBV6-2/TRBV6-3	many	TRBJ2-3	TGTGCCAGCAGTCCCATAGCGGGAGGGGGCACAGATACGCAGTATTTT	CASSPIAGGGTDTQYF
TRBD1	TRBV6-2/TRBV6-3	.	TRBJ1-3	TGTGCCAGCAGTTACTCGGGACAGCAGAGCTCTGGAAACACCATATATTTT	CASSYSGQQSSGNTIYF
.	TRBV6-1	many	TRBJ2-4	TGTGCCAGCAGTATACCACAAAACATTCAGTACTTC	CASSIPQNIQYF
.	TRBV6-1	many	TRBJ1-4	TGTGCCAGCAGTTTCCGGGGGCATGAAAAACTGTTTTTT	CASSFRGHEKLFF
TRBD2	TRBV12-3/TRBV12-4	many	TRBJ2-3	TGTGCCAGCAGTGATCGACTAGCGGAAAACACAGATACGCAGTATTTT	CASSDRLAENTDTQYF
.	TRBV7-9	many	TRBJ1-1	TGTGCCAGCAGCTTAGTAGGGGTTGGTGAAGCTTTCTTT	CASSLVGVGEAFF
TRBD2	TRBV28	many	TRBJ2-3	TGTGCCAGCAGTCGTCCGGGACTAGCGGGAGGCGCAGATACGCAGTATTTT	CASSRPGLAGGADTQYF
.	TRBV6-1	many	TRBJ1-6	TGTGCCAGCAGTGGAGGTAGAGATTCACCCCTCCACTTT	CASSGGRDSPLHF
TRBD1	TRBV30	many	TRBJ1-4	TGTGCCTGGTACGACAGGGGCCGGGAAAAACTGTTTTTT	CAWYDRGREKLFF
TRBD2	TRBV12-3/TRBV12-4	many	TRBJ2-5	TGTGCCAGCAGTCCCGCTAGCGGAGAGAAAGAGACCCAGTACTTC	CASSPASGEKETQYF
TRBD1	TRBV7-3	few	TRBJ1-2	TGTGCCAGCAGCTCGTCGACAGGGAAGGCCTATGGCTACACCTTC	CASSSSTGKAYGYTF
.	TRBV6-1	.	TRBJ1-2	TGTGCCAGCCTGAGGGGGGGGGCCTATGGCTACACCTTC	CASLRGGAYGYTF
.	TRBV11-3	many	TRBJ2-1	TGTGCCAGCAGCCTGGAGATACACTACAATGAGCAGTTCTTC	CASSLEIHYNEQFF
TRBD2	TRBV4-1	few	TRBJ2-1	TGCGCCAGCAGCCAAGATAAGGCGGGAGGGCCTTACAATGAGCAGTTCTTC	CASSQDKAGGPYNEQFF
TRBD1	TRBV2	many	TRBJ1-1	TGTGCCAGCACCCCAGGACAGGCTTTCACTGAAGCTTTCTTT	CASTPGQAFTEAFF
TRBD1	TRBV19	many	TRBJ1-1	TGTGCCAGTAGTATAGACCTCGGGACAGGCACTGAAGCTTTCTTT	CASSIDLGTGTEAFF
.	TRBV2	many	TRBJ2-1	TGTGCCAGCACGGCCTTAAGCTCCTACAATGAGCAGTTCTTC	CASTALSSYNEQFF
.	TRBV20-1	few	TRBJ1-5	TGCAGTGCTAGAGTCCCGGGGCAGCTCAATCAGCCCCAGCATTTT	CSARVPGQLNQPQHF
.	TRBV6-8	many	TRBJ2-1	TGTGCCAGCTCTCGCGACGGCGTAGGTCTCAATGAGCAGTTCTTC	CASSRDGVGLNEQFF
.	TRBV4-1	.	TRBJ2-3	TGCGCCAGCAGCCAGGCCAGCGTCGATACGCAGTATTTT	CASSQASVDTQYF
TRBD2	TRBV7-2	few	TRBJ2-1	TGTGCCAGCAGGCCTTGGACTAGCGGATACAATGAGCAGTTCTTC	CASRPWTSGYNEQFF
.	TRBV30	.	TRBJ2-3	TGTGCCTGGAGTGTTGGTACTAGCACAGATACGCAGTATTTT	CAWSVGTSTDTQYF
.	TRBV6-1	many	TRBJ1-4	TGTGCCAGCAGTTTATCAGGGAGTGAAAAACTGTTTTTT	CASSLSGSEKLFF
TRBD2	TRBV10-3	few	TRBJ2-1	TGTGCCATCAGAACACTAGCGGGAGGGTCCAATGAGCAGTTCTTC	CAIRTLAGGSNEQFF
.	TRBV6-1	many	TRBJ1-1	TGTGCCAGCAGTTCGGGACATTCGAACACTGAAGCTTTCTTT	CASSSGHSNTEAFF
TRBD2	TRBV30	many	TRBJ2-1	TGTGCCTGGACTCGCGGGACTAGTTTCCATGAGCAGTTCTTC	CAWTRGTSFHEQFF
.	TRBV30	many	TRBJ1-5	TGTGCCTGGAGCCGTGGGGGGTATGTGGGCAGCAATCAGCCCCAGCATTTT	CAWSRGGYVGSNQPQHF
.	TRBV5-1	many	TRBJ1-1	TGCGCCAGCAGCCAGCAACAGGGAGATAACACTGAAGCTTTCTTT	CASSQQQGDNTEAFF
.	TRBV24-1	many	TRBJ1-1	TGTGCCACCAGTCCCACTGAAGCTTTCTTT	CATSPTEAFF
.	TRBV12-3/TRBV12-4	many	TRBJ1-1	TGTGCCAGCTCCCCTTCATTGGAGAACACTGAAGCTTTCTTT	CASSPSLENTEAFF
.	TRBV3-1	many	TRBJ2-5	TGTGCCAGCAGCCCGAGAAGTCCGGGGGAGACCCAGTACTTC	CASSPRSPGETQYF
TRBD2	TRBV5-1	few	TRBJ2-3	TGCGCCAGCAGCTTGGCCGGGAGGGCCGAGATAGATACGCAGTATTTT	CASSLAGRAEIDTQYF
TRBD2	TRBV20-1	.	TRBJ2-3	TGCAGTGCTAGACAGTGGACTAGCGGTTCGGATACGCAGTATTTT	CSARQWTSGSDTQYF
.	TRBV6-1	many	TRBJ2-5	TGTGCCAGCAGGGTAGACTACTCAATAGAGACCCAGTACTTC	CASRVDYSIETQYF
TRBD2	TRBV14	few	TRBJ2-7	TGTGCCAGTACGGGGCTAGCGGGAGACGAGCAGTACTTC	CASTGLAGDEQYF